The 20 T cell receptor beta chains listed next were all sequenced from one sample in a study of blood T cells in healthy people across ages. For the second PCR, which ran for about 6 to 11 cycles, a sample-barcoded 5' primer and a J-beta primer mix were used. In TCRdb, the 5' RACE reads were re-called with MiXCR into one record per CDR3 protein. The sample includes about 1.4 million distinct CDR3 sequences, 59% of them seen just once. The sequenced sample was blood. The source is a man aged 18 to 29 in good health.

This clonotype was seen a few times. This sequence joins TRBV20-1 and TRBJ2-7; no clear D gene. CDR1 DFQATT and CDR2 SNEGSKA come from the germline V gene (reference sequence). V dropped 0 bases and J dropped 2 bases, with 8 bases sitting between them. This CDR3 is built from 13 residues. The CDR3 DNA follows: TGCAGTGCTAGAGATCCCCGAACCTACGAGCAGTACTTC. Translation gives CSARDPRTYEQYF.

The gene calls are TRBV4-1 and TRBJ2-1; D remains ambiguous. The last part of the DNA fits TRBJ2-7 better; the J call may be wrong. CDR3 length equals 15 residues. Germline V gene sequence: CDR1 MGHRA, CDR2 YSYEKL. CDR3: CASSQFYNSDYEQYF. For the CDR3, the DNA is TGCGCCAGCAGCCAATTTTACAACTCCGACTACGAGCAGTACTTC.

In DNA form, the CDR3 reads TGCAGTGCAAGGGATACCCCTCCTGAGCAGTTCTTC. This codes for CSARDTPPEQFF. This chain connects TRBV20-1 to TRBJ2-1; D not resolved. In germline, CDR1 is DFQATT, CDR2 SNEGSKA (reference sequence). V was trimmed by 6 bases and J by 9 bases, leaving 15 bases between them. The CDR3 consists of 12 residues.

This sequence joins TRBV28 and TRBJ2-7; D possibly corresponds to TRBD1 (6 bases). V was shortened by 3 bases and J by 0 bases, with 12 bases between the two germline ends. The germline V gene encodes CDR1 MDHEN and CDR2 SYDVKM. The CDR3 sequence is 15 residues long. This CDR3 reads CASSLGALSSYEQYF. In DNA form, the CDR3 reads TGTGCCAGCAGTTTGGGGGCCTTGAGCTCCTACGAGCAGTACTTC.

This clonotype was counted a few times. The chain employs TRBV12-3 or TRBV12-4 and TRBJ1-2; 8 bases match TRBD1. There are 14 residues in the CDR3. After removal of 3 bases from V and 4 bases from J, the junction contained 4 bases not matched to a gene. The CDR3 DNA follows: TGTGCCAGCAGTTTCTTACAGGGGGGCTATGGCTACACCTTC. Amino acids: CASSFLQGGYGYTF.

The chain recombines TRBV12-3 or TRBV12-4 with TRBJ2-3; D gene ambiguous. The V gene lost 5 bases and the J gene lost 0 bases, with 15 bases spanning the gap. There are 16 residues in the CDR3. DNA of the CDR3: TGTGCCAGCAGTCCCGTCCCCCGTTATAGCACAGATACGCAGTATTTT. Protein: CASSPVPRYSTDTQYF.

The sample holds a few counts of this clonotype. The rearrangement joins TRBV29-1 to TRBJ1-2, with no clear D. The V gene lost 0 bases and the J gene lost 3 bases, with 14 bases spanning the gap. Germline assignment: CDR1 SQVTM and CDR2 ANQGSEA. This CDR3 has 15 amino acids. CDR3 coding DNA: TGCAGCGTTGAAGATTATCGGTCCTTGCACTATGGCTACACCTTC. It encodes CSVEDYRSLHYGYTF.

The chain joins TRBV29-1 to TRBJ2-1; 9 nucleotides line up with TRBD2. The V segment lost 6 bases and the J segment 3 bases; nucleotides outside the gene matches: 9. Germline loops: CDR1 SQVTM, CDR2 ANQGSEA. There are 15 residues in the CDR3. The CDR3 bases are TGCAGCGTCGACCCCTCTAGCGGGGTCTACAATGAGCAGTTCTTC. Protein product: CSVDPSSGVYNEQFF.

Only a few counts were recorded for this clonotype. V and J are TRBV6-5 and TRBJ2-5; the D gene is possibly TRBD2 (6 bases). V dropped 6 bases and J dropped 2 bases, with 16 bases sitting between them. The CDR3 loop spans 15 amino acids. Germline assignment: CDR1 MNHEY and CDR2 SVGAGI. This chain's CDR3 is CASRSLVGRQETQYF. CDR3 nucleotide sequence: TGTGCCAGCAGATCTTTAGTGGGGAGGCAAGAGACCCAGTACTTC.

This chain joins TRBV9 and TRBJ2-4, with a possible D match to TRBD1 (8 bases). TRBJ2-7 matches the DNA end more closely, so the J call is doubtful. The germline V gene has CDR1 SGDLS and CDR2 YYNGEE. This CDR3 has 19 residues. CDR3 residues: CASSQDRKTSGGQVYEQYF. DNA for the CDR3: TGTGCCAGCAGCCAAGATCGGAAGACCTCGGGGGGACAGGTCTACGAGCAGTACTTC.

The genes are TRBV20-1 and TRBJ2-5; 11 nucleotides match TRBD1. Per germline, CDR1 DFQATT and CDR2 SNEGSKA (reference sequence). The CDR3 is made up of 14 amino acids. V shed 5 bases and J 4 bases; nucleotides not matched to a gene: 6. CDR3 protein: CSADGTGGGETQYF. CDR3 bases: TGCAGTGCTGATGGGACAGGGGGTGGAGAGACCCAGTACTTC.

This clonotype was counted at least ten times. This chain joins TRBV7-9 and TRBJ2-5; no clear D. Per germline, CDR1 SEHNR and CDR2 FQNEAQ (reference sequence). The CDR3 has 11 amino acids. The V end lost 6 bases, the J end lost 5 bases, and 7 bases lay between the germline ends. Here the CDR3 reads CASRLRETQYF. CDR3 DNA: TGTGCCAGCAGGCTCCGGGAGACCCAGTACTTC.

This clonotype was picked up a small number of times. DNA for the CDR3: TGCGCCAGCAGCCAGGGACAGGGGGCGGACGAGCAGTACTTC. It codes for CASSQGQGADEQYF. The rearrangement links TRBV5-1 to TRBJ2-7; TRBD1 matches 12 bases. J lost 5 bases, V lost 4 bases, and 4 bases had no gene match. This CDR3 is built from 14 residues. Germline V gene sequence: CDR1 SGHRS, CDR2 YFSETQ.

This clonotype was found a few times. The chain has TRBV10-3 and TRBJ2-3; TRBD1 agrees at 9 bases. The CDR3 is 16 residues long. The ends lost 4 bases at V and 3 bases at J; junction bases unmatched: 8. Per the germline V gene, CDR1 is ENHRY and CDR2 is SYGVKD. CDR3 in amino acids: CAISVGQGRITDTQYF. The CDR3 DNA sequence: TGTGCCATCAGTGTAGGACAGGGGAGGATTACAGATACGCAGTATTTT.

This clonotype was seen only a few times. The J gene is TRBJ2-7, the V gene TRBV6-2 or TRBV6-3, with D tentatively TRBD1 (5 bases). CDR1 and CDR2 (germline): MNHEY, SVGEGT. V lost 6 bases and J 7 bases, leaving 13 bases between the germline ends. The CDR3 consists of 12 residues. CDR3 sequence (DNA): TGTGCCAGCAGATCAGATCAGGGTGAGCAGTACTTC. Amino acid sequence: CASRSDQGEQYF.

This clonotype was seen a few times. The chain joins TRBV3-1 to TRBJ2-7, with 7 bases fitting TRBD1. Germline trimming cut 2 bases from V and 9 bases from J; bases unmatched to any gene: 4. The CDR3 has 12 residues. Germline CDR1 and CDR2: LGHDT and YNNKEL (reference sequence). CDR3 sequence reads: CASSQTGARQYF. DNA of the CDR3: TGTGCCAGCAGCCAAACAGGGGCGAGGCAGTACTTC.

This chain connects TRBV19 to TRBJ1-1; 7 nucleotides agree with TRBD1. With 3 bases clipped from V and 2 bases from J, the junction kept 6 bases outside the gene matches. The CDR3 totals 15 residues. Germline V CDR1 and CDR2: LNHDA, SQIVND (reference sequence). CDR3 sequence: CASSMTGSGNTEAFF. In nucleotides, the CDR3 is TGTGCCAGTAGTATGACAGGGTCAGGAAACACTGAAGCTTTCTTT.

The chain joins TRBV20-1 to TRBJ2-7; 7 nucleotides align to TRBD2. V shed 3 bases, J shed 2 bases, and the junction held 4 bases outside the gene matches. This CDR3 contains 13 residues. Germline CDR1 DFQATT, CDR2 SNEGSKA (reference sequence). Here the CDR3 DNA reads TGCAGTGCTAGGCTAGCGGCAACCTACGAGCAGTACTTC. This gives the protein CSARLAATYEQYF.

CDR3 sequence (DNA): TGTGCCAGCAGGGAAAGTGTGGGACCTGGGCATTTT. It specifies CASRESVGPGHF. The J gene is TRBJ1-5, the V gene TRBV6-1; perhaps TRBD1 as D (5 bases). The CDR3 is made up of 12 amino acids. The ends were cut back, 6 bases at V and 15 bases at J, with 18 bases in the middle. The germline V gene has CDR1 MNHNS and CDR2 SASEGT.

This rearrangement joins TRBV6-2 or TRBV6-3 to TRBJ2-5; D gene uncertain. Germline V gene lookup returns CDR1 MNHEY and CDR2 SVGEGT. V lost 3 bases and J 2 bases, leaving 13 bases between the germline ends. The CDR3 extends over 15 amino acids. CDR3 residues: CASSYGGTTQETQYF. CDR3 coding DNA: TGTGCCAGCAGTTATGGCGGCACCACTCAAGAGACCCAGTACTTC.